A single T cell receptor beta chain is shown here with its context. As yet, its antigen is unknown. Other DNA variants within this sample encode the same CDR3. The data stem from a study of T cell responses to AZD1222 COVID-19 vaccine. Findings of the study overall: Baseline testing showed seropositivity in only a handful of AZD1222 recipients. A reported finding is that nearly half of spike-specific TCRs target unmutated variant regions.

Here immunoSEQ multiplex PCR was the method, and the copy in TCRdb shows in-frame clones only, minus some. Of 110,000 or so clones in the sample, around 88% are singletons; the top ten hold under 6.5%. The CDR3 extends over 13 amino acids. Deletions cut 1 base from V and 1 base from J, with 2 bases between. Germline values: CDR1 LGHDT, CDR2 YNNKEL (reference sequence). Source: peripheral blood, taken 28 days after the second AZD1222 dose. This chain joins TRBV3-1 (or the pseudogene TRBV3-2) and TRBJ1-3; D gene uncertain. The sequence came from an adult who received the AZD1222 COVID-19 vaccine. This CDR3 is CASSQGSGNTIYF. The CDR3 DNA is TGTGCCAGCAGCCAAGGGTCTGGAAACACCATATATTTT.